A single sample gave rise to the 8 T cell receptor beta chains below, sequenced in a study of memory CD4+ T cells and cytomegalovirus serostatus. Clones were read by immunoSEQ multiplex PCR, and TCRdb kept only the in-frame ones, dropping some. The data hold roughly 60,000 clones, with 75% to 80% observed a single time. The sort gate was single viable CD3+CD4+CD8-CD45RO+ cells for memory CD4+ T cells. The sequencing input was memory CD4+ T cells from blood. The source of these receptors is an adult in good health and CMV-seronegative.

The V call is TRBV28, the J call TRBJ2-3; TRBD1 or TRBD2 may be the D gene (5 bases each). Germline assignment: CDR1 MDHEN and CDR2 SYDVKM. V lost 4 bases and J 2 bases, leaving 16 bases between the germline ends. This CDR3 has 16 amino acids. CDR3 amino acids: CASSYTYRDPTDTQYF. In DNA, the CDR3 is TGTGCCAGCAGTTACACGTACCGGGACCCCACAGATACGCAGTATTTT.

The chain has TRBV6-1 and TRBJ2-2; D not certain. The CDR3 sequence is 14 residues long. Germline V gene sequence: CDR1 MNHNS, CDR2 SASEGT. V dropped 7 bases and J dropped 2 bases, with 11 bases sitting between them. CDR3 nucleotide sequence: TGTGCCAGCATCGTTGGGCCAAACACCGGGGAGCTGTTTTTT. It specifies CASIVGPNTGELFF.

This clone occurred many times. This chain connects TRBV27 to TRBJ1-1, with D possibly being TRBD1 (5 bases). The germline V and J ends were trimmed by 3 bases and 1 base, with 12 bases remaining between them. Germline V gene sequence: CDR1 MNHEY, CDR2 SMNVEV (reference sequence). The CDR3 has 15 amino acids. The CDR3 is CASSFVSGPNTEAFF. In DNA form, the CDR3 reads TGTGCCAGCAGTTTTGTATCGGGGCCGAACACTGAAGCTTTCTTT.

The rearrangement joins TRBV5-4 to TRBJ2-3, with 8 bases identical to TRBD2. Germline CDR1 is SGHNT and CDR2 is YYREEE (reference sequence). The CDR3 extends over 15 amino acids. The V and J ends lost 5 bases and 3 bases, in that order; junction bases with no gene match: 8. CDR3 amino acids: CASSLGGRTTDTQYF. The DNA for the CDR3 is TGTGCCAGCAGTCTCGGCGGGAGGACTACAGATACGCAGTATTTT. Supplemented by reference TRBV5-4 and TRBJ2-3, the full variable domain reads ETGVTQSPTHLIKTRGQQVTLRCSSQSGHNTVSWYQQALGQGPQFIFQYYREEENGRGNFPPRFSGLQFPNYSSELNVNALELDDSALYLCASSLGGRTTDTQYFGPGTRLTVL.

Notes on this clone: The sample contains more than one DNA sequence encoding this CDR3. The chain joins TRBV5-1 to TRBJ1-4, with a possible D match to TRBD1 (6 bases). The CDR3 sequence is 15 residues long. V was shortened by 4 bases and J by 4 bases, with 14 bases between the two germline ends. The germline CDR1 and CDR2 sequences are SGHRS and YFSETQ. CDR3 amino acids: CASSLAGAGNEKLFF. The CDR3 DNA is TGCGCCAGCAGCCTCGCAGGGGCTGGTAATGAAAAACTGTTTTTT.

CDR3 region: CASSFGGKYEQYF. The CDR3 DNA sequence: TGTGCCAGCAGTTTTGGGGGAAAGTACGAGCAGTACTTC. V gene TRBV6-6 combines with J gene TRBJ2-7, with D tentatively TRBD1 or TRBD2 (5 bases each). Germline lookup yields CDR1 MNHNY and CDR2 SVGAGI (reference sequence). Trimming removed 4 bases from V and 4 bases from J, with 11 bases in between. The CDR3 totals 13 residues.

The chain has TRBV6-1 and TRBJ1-5; D not certain. V dropped 2 bases and J dropped 5 bases, with 10 bases sitting between them. This CDR3 contains 14 residues. Germline CDR1 reads MNHNS; CDR2 reads SASEGT. The CDR3 DNA follows: TGTGCCAGCAGTGAACCGGCCGGCTATCAGCCCCAGCATTTT. Translating gives CASSEPAGYQPQHF.

A few counts support this clone. V usage is TRBV7-2 and J usage is TRBJ1-1; TRBD1 might be the D (5 bases). Trimming removed 2 bases from V and 10 bases from J, with 14 bases in between. The CDR3 runs to 13 residues. Germline values: CDR1 SGHTA, CDR2 FQGNSA. CDR3 loop: CASSLNQGRGAFF. DNA of the CDR3: TGTGCCAGCAGCTTAAACCAGGGCCGGGGAGCTTTCTTT.